This entry features one T cell receptor beta chain sequence. The source of the sample is a study of cytomegalovirus exposure and HLA in healthy donors. The PCR employed 60 Vbeta primers together with 13 Jbeta primers. Generated by immunoSEQ multiplex PCR, the TCRdb table keeps only in-frame clones and is missing some. The repertoire includes 120,000 to 150,000 clones, 70% of them detected once, and 1.5% to 2% sits in the top ten. V was trimmed by 7 bases and J by 6 bases, leaving 13 bases between them. The V gene's germline CDR1 is SNHLY and CDR2 FYNNEI. The CDR3 has 13 residues. The chain uses TRBV2 and TRBJ1-5; no reliable D call. The specimen was PBMCs. This TCR was recovered from a woman aged 30 to 39 in good health and CMV-seronegative. The CDR3 loop is CASTEGAGQPQHF. The CDR3, as DNA: TGTGCCAGCACTGAGGGCGCCGGTCAGCCCCAGCATTTT.